This record covers a single TCR beta chain. CDR3 size: 13 residues. Looked up from germline, CDR1 is LNHDA and CDR2 is SQIVND (reference sequence). Trimming stripped 11 bases from V and 4 bases from J, with 17 bases between. Original processing notes: Estimated nucleated cell counts came from reference gene primer amplification. Data came from immunoSEQ multiplex PCR; TCRdb stores just in-frame clones and leaves some out. That table furnishes V, J and clone size, whereas the DNA furnished D and trimming. The data hold around 230,000 clones, with about 90% observed a single time. The data belong to a study of blood T cell repertoires in COVID-19. On the study more broadly: There were acute and convalescent COVID-19 samples, and they came from the United States, Italy and Spain.

Participants spanned ages about 18 to 100 years and resided in about 24 US areas. Cohort placement rested on clinical history that participants reported themselves. This chain links TRBV19 with TRBJ2-5, with a possible D match to TRBD2 (6 bases). This TCR derives from a woman aged 40 to 55 with acute COVID-19. Sequenced sample: PBMCs or T cells enriched from blood (not recorded which). DNA of the CDR3: TGTGCCGCCAGTAAGGAGGGTTTAGAGACCCAGTACTTC. Protein sequence: CAASKEGLETQYF.